The 25 T cell receptor beta chains reported below all come from one sample, sequenced in a study of blood T cell repertoires in COVID-19. TCRdb keeps only in-frame clones here, not all; method: immunoSEQ multiplex PCR. The sample contains roughly 410,000 clones, roughly 90% of which appear only once. Sequencing input: peripheral blood. Receptors originate from a middle-aged woman with COVID-19, enrolled during active disease.

The genes are TRBV19 and TRBJ1-5; a weak D match, TRBD1 (6 bases). Trimming took off 4 bases at V and 7 bases at J, with 20 bases between the two ends. Germline assignment: CDR1 LNHDA and CDR2 SQIVND (reference sequence). The CDR3 sequence is 16 residues long. The chain's CDR3 is CASSTLYRVRDQPQHF. The CDR3 DNA sequence: TGTGCCAGTAGTACGCTTTACAGGGTCCGGGACCAGCCCCAGCATTTT.

V usage is TRBV7-6 and J usage is TRBJ1-4, with D perhaps matching TRBD1 (6 bases). Deletions cut 2 bases from V and 8 bases from J, with 12 bases between. This CDR3 spans 14 amino acids. CDR1 and CDR2 (germline): SGHVS, FNYEAQ. The CDR3 sequence is CASSLTGLGEKLFF. The CDR3 coding sequence is TGTGCCAGCAGCTTAACAGGGTTAGGGGAAAAACTGTTTTTT.

This chain links TRBV27 with TRBJ2-5; 7 nucleotides align to TRBD2. Germline V gene data show CDR1 as MNHEY and CDR2 as SMNVEV (reference sequence). After removal of 5 bases from V and 4 bases from J, the junction contained 10 bases not matched to a gene. CDR3 length: 15 residues. CDR3 in DNA: TGTGCCAGCAGTCCCCCCGGGGGGTGGGGAGAGACCCAGTACTTC. It is translated as CASSPPGGWGETQYF.

The V call is TRBV9, the J call TRBJ2-7; 9 bases match TRBD1. The CDR3 length is 14 residues. In germline, CDR1 is SGDLS, CDR2 YYNGEE. V shed 4 bases and J 4 bases; nucleotides not matched to a gene: 6. The CDR3 sequence: CASSRTGERYEQYF. As DNA, the CDR3 is TGTGCCAGCAGCCGGACAGGGGAGAGGTACGAGCAGTACTTC.

The CDR3 DNA follows: TGTGCCAGCAGCTCGACCGGGCCAGGGGGAGCAGGAGAGACCCAGTACTTC. It codes for CASSSTGPGGAGETQYF. The chain carries TRBV5-4 and TRBJ2-5; 7 bases agree with TRBD1. This CDR3 has 17 residues. Germline values: CDR1 SGHNT, CDR2 YYREEE (reference sequence). Trimming removed 3 bases from V and 4 bases from J; junction bases left unmatched: 15.

The rearrangement links TRBV9 to TRBJ2-7, with 9 bases fitting TRBD1. The CDR3 length is 17 residues. Germline assignment: CDR1 SGDLS and CDR2 YYNGEE. After removal of 2 bases from V and 2 bases from J, the junction contained 11 bases not matched to a gene. DNA for the CDR3: TGTGCCAGCAGCGTGGGGACCGGGACAGGGATTACCTACGAGCAGTACTTC. Translation: CASSVGTGTGITYEQYF. Together with reference TRBV9 and TRBJ2-7, the CDR3 gives the full variable domain: DSGVTQTPKHLITATGQRVTLRCSPRSGDLSVYWYQQSLDQGLQFLIQYYNGEERAKGNILERFSAQQFPDLHSELNLSSLELGDSALYFCASSVGTGTGITYEQYFGPGTRLTVT.

The rearrangement links TRBV7-2 to TRBJ1-5; 9 nucleotides line up with TRBD1. V gave up 3 bases and J gave up 6 bases; unmatched junction bases: 6. The length of the CDR3 is 15 residues. Germline assignment: CDR1 SGHTA and CDR2 FQGNSA. The CDR3, as DNA: TGTGCCAGCAGCTTGTACAGGGGGCCAGGTCAGCCCCAGCATTTT. The encoded protein is CASSLYRGPGQPQHF.

The rearrangement uses TRBV9 and TRBJ1-1; possibly TRBD1 for D (5 bases). Germline CDR1 reads SGDLS; CDR2 reads YYNGEE. The CDR3 totals 17 residues. Deletions cut 3 bases from V and 5 bases from J, with 23 bases between. The CDR3 spells CASSERREAGGRTEAFF. The CDR3 DNA reads TGTGCCAGCAGCGAACGCAGGGAGGCAGGAGGTCGGACTGAAGCTTTCTTT.

The sample holds one count of this clone. The chain recombines TRBV29-1 with TRBJ2-4, with 11 bases aligning to TRBD1. Trimming at V came to 6 bases and at J to 2 bases, leaving 6 bases not matched to a gene. CDR1 is SQVTM, CDR2 ANQGSEA, per germline. The CDR3 is made up of 15 amino acids. The CDR3: CSVRGQGATKNIQYF. In DNA, the CDR3 is TGCAGCGTCCGAGGACAGGGGGCGACCAAAAACATTCAGTACTTC.

The chain recombines TRBV7-8 with TRBJ1-6; D is ambiguous. This CDR3 is built from 15 residues. Germline values: CDR1 SGHVS, CDR2 FQNEAQ. Trimming left V 2 bases short and J 7 bases short, with 12 bases between. DNA of the CDR3: TGTGCCAGCAGCTTATTAAGAGGAGGGAATTCACCCCTCCACTTT. Its protein product is CASSLLRGGNSPLHF.

This clone appeared a single time. The chain carries TRBV7-9 and TRBJ1-1; D not resolved. Germline assignment: CDR1 SEHNR and CDR2 FQNEAQ (reference sequence). This CDR3 contains 13 residues. The V end lost 3 bases, the J end lost 8 bases, and 13 bases lay between the germline ends. DNA of the CDR3: TGTGCCAGCAGCTTGTGGCCCCAACCGGAAGCTTTCTTT. Amino acid sequence: CASSLWPQPEAFF.

The V and J genes are TRBV13 and TRBJ1-5, with a weak D call TRBD1 (5 bases). From germline, CDR1 is PRHDT and CDR2 FYEKMQ (reference sequence). Deletions cut 5 bases from V and 0 bases from J, with 11 bases between. The CDR3 spans 15 residues. For the CDR3, the DNA is TGTGCCAGCAGCCTTCGGGGGAATAGCAATCAGCCCCAGCATTTT. This translates into CASSLRGNSNQPQHF. The whole variable domain, filled in from reference TRBV13 and TRBJ1-5, reads AAGVIQSPRHLIKEKRETATLKCYPIPRHDTVYWYQQGPGQDPQFLISFYEKMQSDKGSIPDRFSAQQFSDYHSELNMSSLELGDSALYFCASSLRGNSNQPQHFGDGTRLSIL.

This chain connects TRBV6-2 or TRBV6-3 to TRBJ1-1; possible D gene TRBD1, 5 bases. Deletions cut 4 bases from V and 2 bases from J, with 11 bases between. This CDR3 region has 14 residues. Germline values: CDR1 MNHEY, CDR2 SVGEGT. The CDR3 loop reads CASSWARVNTEAFF. The CDR3 DNA reads TGTGCCAGCAGTTGGGCCAGGGTTAACACTGAAGCTTTCTTT.

The rearrangement links TRBV25-1 to TRBJ1-3; no reliable D call. V lost 7 bases and J lost 1, with 8 bases in between. Germline CDR1 MGHDK, CDR2 SYGVNS. This CDR3 spans 13 amino acids. CDR3 residues: CASMSGSGNTIYF. CDR3 DNA: TGTGCCAGCATGTCGGGATCTGGAAACACCATATATTTT.

The chain is built from TRBV4-3 and TRBJ1-5; D not certain. The CDR3 is made up of 15 amino acids. The ends were cut back, 0 bases at V and 4 bases at J, with 10 bases in the middle. Germline lookup yields CDR1 LGHNA and CDR2 YSLEER. The CDR3 DNA reads TGCGCCAGCAGCCAAGAGTTACAGCATAATCAGCCCCAGCATTTT. Its protein product is CASSQELQHNQPQHF.

This chain links TRBV28 with TRBJ2-5; D gene uncertain. The V gene's germline CDR1 is MDHEN and CDR2 SYDVKM. The V end lost 2 bases, the J end lost 1 base, and 8 bases lay between the germline ends. The length of the CDR3 is 14 residues. CDR3 nucleotides: TGTGCCAGCAGTTTAGGTGAGGCCCAAGAGACCCAGTACTTC. Encoded protein: CASSLGEAQETQYF.

The rearrangement links TRBV28 to TRBJ2-7; 8 bases align to TRBD2. CDR1 and CDR2 from the germline V gene are MDHEN and SYDVKM. There are 15 residues in the CDR3. V was clipped by 5 bases and J by 3 bases; unmatched bases: 9. CDR3 amino acids: CASSTGTSGYYEQYF. Here the CDR3 DNA reads TGTGCCAGCAGTACAGGCACTAGCGGTTACTACGAGCAGTACTTC.

The V and J genes are TRBV12-5 and TRBJ1-3; tentatively, D is TRBD1 (6 bases). Germline V gene data show CDR1 as LGHNT and CDR2 as FRNRAP. This CDR3 is 17 amino acids long. Trimming left V 0 bases short and J 0 bases short, with 12 bases between. CDR3 DNA: TGTGCTAGTGGTTTGGTACTGGACAGATACTCTGGAAACACCATATATTTT. It specifies CASGLVLDRYSGNTIYF.

The chain uses TRBV6-5 and TRBJ2-5, with D unclear. The CDR3 is made up of 14 amino acids. The V end was cut by 10 bases, the J end by 5 bases, with 20 bases between. Germline values: CDR1 MNHEY, CDR2 SVGAGI. The CDR3 reads CATCPRLASETQYF. The CDR3 region has the DNA TGTGCCACCTGCCCCCGATTAGCCTCGGAGACCCAGTACTTC.

The rearrangement links TRBV15 to TRBJ1-2; D unresolved. Germline V lookup: CDR1 LNHNV, CDR2 YYDKDF (reference sequence). This CDR3 has 14 amino acids. V was pared by 0 bases and J by 8 bases, with 13 bases between. The CDR3 DNA reads as TGTGCCACCAGCAGAGATCGCCTGGCCATGGGCTACACCTTC. Translated, it gives CATSRDRLAMGYTF. Variable domain in full (rest from reference TRBV15 and TRBJ1-2): DAMVIQNPRYQVTQFGKPVTLSCSQTLNHNVMYWYQQKSSQAPKLLFHYYDKDFNNEADTPDNFQSRRPNTSFCFLDIRSPGLGDTAMYLCATSRDRLAMGYTFGSGTRLTVV.

The chain couples TRBV19 to TRBJ1-1, with a weak D call TRBD1 (6 bases). With 7 bases removed from V and 1 base from J, the gap between germline ends came to 16 bases. This CDR3 region has 15 residues. Looked up from germline, CDR1 is LNHDA and CDR2 is SQIVND (reference sequence). CDR3 sequence reads: CASMGGGRRNTEAFF. Written as DNA, the CDR3 is TGTGCCAGTATGGGAGGGGGACGCCGGAACACTGAAGCTTTCTTT.

The chain joins TRBV15 to TRBJ1-5, with 7 bases that match TRBD1. Germline CDR1 reads LNHNV; CDR2 reads YYDKDF (reference sequence). CDR3 length: 16 amino acids. J gave up 1 base and V 5 bases, and 8 bases lay outside the gene matches. The CDR3 DNA is TGTGCCACCAGCGCCCGCCAACAGGGGAGCAATCAGCCCCAGCATTTT. Encoded protein: CATSARQQGSNQPQHF.

V and J are TRBV5-6 and TRBJ1-2, with 12 bases fitting TRBD1. CDR3 length: 18 residues. The trim removed 0 bases at V and 2 bases at J, leaving 8 bases unmatched. The germline CDR1 and CDR2 sequences are SGHDT and YYEEEE. The CDR3 DNA reads TGTGCCAGCAGCTTGGGGCTCCGGGGACAGGGGGCGAACTATGGCTACACCTTC. Its translation: CASSLGLRGQGANYGYTF.

DNA for the CDR3: TGTGCCAGCAGCCGCAGCGGGGAGGCAGGAGAGACCCAGTACTTC. It specifies CASSRSGEAGETQYF. The V gene is TRBV6-5, the J gene TRBJ2-5, with 7 bases aligning to TRBD2. V lost 6 bases to trimming and J lost 4 bases; unmatched junction nucleotides: 11. The CDR3 length is 15 residues. The V gene's germline CDR1 is MNHEY and CDR2 SVGAGI.

In this sample, this clone turned up once. The chain joins TRBV5-1 to TRBJ2-2; 11 bases match TRBD2. The CDR3 has 14 amino acids. V lost 4 bases and J lost 11; bases outside the gene matches: 7. Germline CDR1 is SGHRS and CDR2 is YFSETQ. The CDR3 bases are TGCGCCAGCAGCACTGGACTAGCGGGTATAGAGCTGTTTTTT. Translating gives CASSTGLAGIELFF.